What follows are 18 T cell receptor beta chains derived from one specimen sequenced in a study of PD-L1 blockade in urothelial cancer. Libraries were prepared by immunoSEQ multiplex PCR; TCRdb keeps only in-frame clonotypes and omits some of them. The table records about 20,000 clones, about 90% of them present only once. The source was PBMCs, collected around atezolizumab (anti-PD-L1) treatment. Receptors were obtained from a man aged 50 or older with urothelial cancer.

The chain employs TRBV4-3 and TRBJ2-1; D gene unclear. V was pared by 4 bases and J by 7 bases, with 17 bases between. The CDR3 has 15 residues. Germline values: CDR1 LGHNA, CDR2 YSLEER. This CDR3 is CASSPSTLLRNEQFF. CDR3 nucleotides: TGCGCCAGCAGCCCGAGCACACTCCTGAGGAATGAGCAGTTCTTC.

The V and J genes are TRBV10-3 and TRBJ2-7, with 8 nucleotides matching TRBD1. CDR1 and CDR2 from the germline V gene are ENHRY and SYGVKD. V shed 5 bases, J shed 2 bases, and the junction held 5 bases outside the gene matches. The CDR3 is 14 residues long. The CDR3 protein is CAISPGTGPYEQYF. DNA for the CDR3: TGTGCCATCAGTCCCGGGACAGGACCCTACGAGCAGTACTTC.

The chain combines TRBV29-1 with TRBJ2-1; D is uncertain. Germline-derived CDR1 and CDR2 are SQVTM and ANQGSEA. CDR3 length: 10 residues. V lost 7 bases and J lost 12, with 13 bases in between. The CDR3 region has the DNA TGCAGCGGTATCCATACTACGCAGTTCTTC. This codes for CSGIHTTQFF.

The sample holds one count of this clone. Here the CDR3 DNA reads TGTGCCAGCACCAGGGGTGGTGAGACCCAGTACTTC. Translation: CASTRGGETQYF. The chain has TRBV2 and TRBJ2-5; tentatively, D is TRBD1 (6 bases). This CDR3 has 12 residues. V lost 7 bases and J lost 5, with 11 bases in between. Germline V gives CDR1 SNHLY, CDR2 FYNNEI.

This chain links TRBV5-1 with TRBJ1-2; 8 positions match TRBD1. The V segment lost 5 bases and the J segment 7 bases; nucleotides outside the gene matches: 13. The V gene's germline CDR1 is SGHRS and CDR2 YFSETQ. This CDR3 is built from 15 residues. Here the CDR3 reads CASRTQGASGSGYTF. The CDR3 region has the DNA TGCGCCAGCAGGACTCAGGGGGCGAGCGGTAGTGGCTACACCTTC.

This clone was picked up one time. J is TRBJ2-2 and V is TRBV28; 9 nucleotides agree with TRBD2. The CDR3 is 19 residues long. With 2 bases clipped from V and 2 bases from J, the junction kept 12 bases outside the gene matches. Germline loops: CDR1 MDHEN, CDR2 SYDVKM. CDR3 sequence reads: CASSLRASGTTVNTGELFF. DNA for the CDR3: TGTGCCAGCAGTTTACGGGCTAGCGGGACAACAGTAAACACCGGGGAGCTGTTTTTT.

The chain is built from TRBV6-5 and TRBJ2-3; weak D call: TRBD2 (7 bases). The germline V gene encodes CDR1 MNHEY and CDR2 SVGAGI. V lost 8 bases to trimming and J lost 14 bases, with 26 bases between them. This CDR3 has 14 residues. The CDR3 region is CASSRGAGDWFRYF. The CDR3, as DNA: TGTGCCAGCTCTCGGGGGGCCGGGGACTGGTTTCGGTATTTT.

Of note for this clone: Relative to the germline gene, one junction end is altered; a read error may explain this. The genes are TRBV20-1 and TRBJ2-7; D is possibly TRBD2 (5 bases). The CDR3 runs to 11 residues. Germline V gene data show CDR1 as DFQATT and CDR2 as SNEGSKA (reference sequence). The CDR3 region has the DNA TGTGCTCCAGCGGATTCCTACGAGCAGTACTTC. Translation gives CAPADSYEQYF.

This chain joins TRBV4-2 and TRBJ2-1, with D possibly being TRBD2 (6 bases). The V gene lost 5 bases and the J gene lost 6 bases, with 17 bases spanning the gap. The CDR3 spans 15 residues. The germline V gene has CDR1 LGHNA and CDR2 YNFKEQ. CDR3 sequence: CASSETRVGVNEQFF. In DNA, the CDR3 is TGTGCCAGCAGCGAGACTAGAGTTGGAGTCAATGAGCAGTTCTTC.

The chain combines TRBV6-5 with TRBJ2-5; the match to TRBD2 covers 15 bases. The CDR3 covers 16 residues. V trimming: 0 bases; J trimming: 5 bases; junction bases outside the gene matches: 1. Germline values: CDR1 MNHEY, CDR2 SVGAGI. The CDR3 reads CASSYSGTSGGETQYF. CDR3 nucleotides: TGTGCCAGCAGTTACTCCGGGACTAGCGGGGGGGAGACCCAGTACTTC.

The rearrangement links TRBV30 to TRBJ2-7, with 12 bases aligning to TRBD2. Per germline, CDR1 GTSNPN and CDR2 SVGIG (reference sequence). The CDR3 consists of 13 residues. J lost 6 bases, V lost 5 bases, and 5 bases had no gene match. Here the CDR3 reads CAWQPSGRGEQYF. Here the CDR3 DNA reads TGTGCCTGGCAGCCTAGCGGGAGGGGCGAGCAGTACTTC.

In the case of this clone: A read error may produce the germline difference seen at one junction end. The V and J genes are TRBV7-3 and TRBJ2-2; 8 bases align to TRBD2. CDR3 size: 15 residues. Per the germline V gene, CDR1 is SGHTA and CDR2 is FQGTGA. The CDR3 DNA follows: TGTGCCAGCAGCGTAACGGGGGGGCACACCGGGGAGCTGTTTTTT. It is translated as CASSVTGGHTGELFF.

The chain couples TRBV27 to TRBJ1-1; D might be TRBD1 (5 bases). CDR3 length: 12 amino acids. Trimming pared 5 bases from V and 1 base from J, leaving 5 bases between. From germline, CDR1 is MNHEY and CDR2 SMNVEV (reference sequence). The CDR3 protein is CASSGQNTEAFF. The CDR3 DNA sequence: TGTGCCAGCAGTGGACAGAACACTGAAGCTTTCTTT.

This clone occurred once. The gene calls are TRBV7-2 and TRBJ2-1; 12 bases match TRBD1. The CDR3 contains 16 residues. V was clipped by 5 bases and J by 7 bases; unmatched bases: 9. CDR1 SGHTA and CDR2 FQGNSA come from the germline V gene. The CDR3 reads CASSARPGQGANEQFF. CDR3 sequence (DNA): TGTGCCAGCAGCGCTAGACCGGGACAGGGGGCGAATGAGCAGTTCTTC.

This clone has a single count. The rearrangement links TRBV4-3 to TRBJ2-7, with 10 bases aligning to TRBD1. The germline V gene has CDR1 LGHNA and CDR2 YSLEER. Trimming at V came to 0 bases and at J to 4 bases, leaving 3 bases not matched to a gene. This CDR3 has 15 amino acids. The CDR3 sequence is CASSQEGTGAYEQYF. CDR3 sequence (DNA): TGCGCCAGCAGCCAAGAAGGGACAGGGGCGTACGAGCAGTACTTC.

The rearrangement uses TRBV4-1 and TRBJ2-5; D remains ambiguous. The germline V gene has CDR1 MGHRA and CDR2 YSYEKL. The CDR3 runs to 13 residues. With 1 base removed from V and 5 bases from J, the gap between germline ends came to 8 bases. The CDR3 loop is CASSQGWAETQYF. CDR3 sequence (DNA): TGCGCCAGCAGCCAAGGGTGGGCGGAGACCCAGTACTTC.

DNA for the CDR3: TGTGCCAGCAGCTTGGAAGGACAGAGGAACACTGAAGCTTTCTTT. Protein: CASSLEGQRNTEAFF. The J gene is TRBJ1-1, the V gene TRBV5-4, with a tentative D call TRBD1 (6 bases). This CDR3 is 15 amino acids long. Germline V gives CDR1 SGHNT, CDR2 YYREEE (reference sequence). Trimming removed 0 bases at V and 1 base at J, with 10 bases between.

The V and J genes are TRBV25-1 and TRBJ2-7; TRBD1 matches 7 bases. The V gene's germline CDR1 is MGHDK and CDR2 SYGVNS. CDR3 length: 15 residues. Unmatched junction bases numbered 9, after V lost 6 bases and J lost 1 base. In nucleotides, the CDR3 is TGTGCCAGCAGCCCGGGGAACAGGGGATCCTACGAGCAGTACTTC. Amino acids: CASSPGNRGSYEQYF.